This T cell receptor (beta chain) was sequenced during a study of beta chain features in type 1 diabetes. Study information: The examined sorted cells totaled about 110 million across samples.

The V end was cut by 3 bases, the J end by 0 bases, with 10 bases between. Germline V lookup: CDR1 SGHNT, CDR2 YYREEE (reference sequence). The CDR3 sequence is 14 residues long. What was sequenced were expressed TCRB transcripts, since all of the isolated RNA had been reverse transcribed. Clones were sequenced by immunoSEQ multiplex PCR, and TCRdb holds only the in-frame ones, with some missing. The sample lists about 620,000 clones, about a sixth seen once, with 0.07% to 0.095% in the top ten. This sequence joins TRBV5-4 and TRBJ2-7, with unresolved D. The material sequenced was naive CD4+ T cells from blood. This clonotype originated in a man in his late teens or twenties in good health. DNA for the CDR3: TGTGCCAGCAGCTCCTCCCTGGGCTCCTACGAGCAGTACTTC. This translates into CASSSSLGSYEQYF.